One TCR beta chain is described in this entry. Its antigen is unknown. This CDR3 comprises 14 residues. CDR1 and CDR2 from the germline V gene are LNHNV and YYDKDF (reference sequence). V dropped 1 base and J dropped 6; count of bases not matched to a gene: 3. TCRdb keeps only in-frame clones here, not all; method: immunoSEQ multiplex PCR. The sample contains around 70,000 clones, about 89% of which appear only once. The data were taken from a study of OX40 agonist ivuxolimab in advanced cancers. Study in general: The study treated patients with ivuxolimab, an agonistic anti-OX40 (CD134) antibody. It was permissible to have had prior anti-PD-1, anti-PD-L1 or anti-CTLA-4 therapy, and around 41% had some. Findings and caveats of the study: Among the lowest levels of clonal expansion were found in partial responders at 0.1-3.0 mg/kg. CD8+ T cells showed, on average, more clonal expansion than CD4+ cells.

The specimen was CD4+ or CD8+ T cells sorted from blood, collected in a trial of the OX40 agonist ivuxolimab. The V and J genes are TRBV15 and TRBJ1-2, with 9 nucleotides matching TRBD1. The TCR comes from an adult with an advanced solid tumor such as melanoma, head and neck, liver or kidney cancer. CDR3 nucleotides: TGTGCCACCAGCAGAGCTCGGACAGGGGATGGCTACACCTTC. It codes for CATSRARTGDGYTF.